The rows below give T cell receptor beta chains drawn from one sample of a study of human versus mouse CDR3 diversity and MHC coevolution. Only in-frame clones appear in the TCRdb table, and some are missing; sequencing was by immunoSEQ multiplex PCR. The sample records tens of thousands of clones, about 93% being singletons. Source material: naive CD4+ T cells from blood. The receptors come from a person aged 55-75 years in good health. CDR3s include the opening cysteine and the closing phenylalanine or tryptophan. Each record gives: J gene, V gene, D gene, clone size, CDR3 DNA, CDR3 protein. D genes are given only for firm matches. Where a row states a size, it is once, few, many or the class of an expanded clone; other rows omit it.

TRBJ1-1 | TRBV7-9 | TRBD1 | . | TGTGCCAGCAGCTGGGACAGGGGGACCCCTGAAGCTTTCTTT | CASSWDRGTPEAFF
TRBJ2-2 | TRBV2 | . | . | TGTGCCAGCAGTGGGATGGTAGCGGTTTCCAACACCGGGGAGCTGTTTTTT | CASSGMVAVSNTGELFF
TRBJ2-5 | TRBV7-7 | . | . | TGTGCCAGCAGTTTCGGGGTTGTACAAGAGACCCAGTACTTC | CASSFGVVQETQYF
TRBJ2-3 | TRBV29-1 | . | . | TGCAGCGTTGAAGGGGAGGCAAATACGCAGTATTTT | CSVEGEANTQYF
TRBJ2-3 | TRBV10-2 | . | once | TGCGCCAGCACCCCGGGTAGCGGAGATACGCAGTATTTT | CASTPGSGDTQYF
TRBJ1-5 | TRBV30 | . | . | TGTGCCTGGAGTGTGCGCGGCTCGGGTCCCCAGCATTTT | CAWSVRGSGPQHF
TRBJ2-3 | TRBV6-1 | TRBD2 | . | TGTGCCAGCATTAGCGGGAGGATGGCAGATACGCAGTATTTT | CASISGRMADTQYF
TRBJ1-2 | TRBV29-1 | . | . | TGCAGCGTTGTTTACAGAAACTATGGCTACACCTTC | CSVVYRNYGYTF
TRBJ2-6 | TRBV6-5 | . | . | TGTGCCAGCAGGTTCACAGGGTTCGGGGCCAACGTCCTGACTTTC | CASRFTGFGANVLTF
TRBJ2-2 | TRBV19 | . | . | TGTGCCAGTACCTACGTCCCCGGGGAGCTGTTTTTT | CASTYVPGELFF
TRBJ2-7 | TRBV5-1 | TRBD2 | . | TGCGCCAGCAGCCGCTCGGGGACTAGCGCGTACGAGCAGTACTTC | CASSRSGTSAYEQYF
TRBJ2-7 | TRBV11-1 | TRBD1 | . | TGTGCCAGCAGCTTATTCCCGGGACAGGGGATTCACGAGCAGTACTTC | CASSLFPGQGIHEQYF
TRBJ1-1 | TRBV19 | TRBD1 | . | TGTGCCAGTAGTATTGGGACAGGGCACACTGAAGCTTTCTTT | CASSIGTGHTEAFF
TRBJ2-3 | TRBV15 | . | . | TGTGCCACCAGCAGAGATCCTCCCCCAGCGTCAGGGGGGACAGATACGCAGTATTTT | CATSRDPPPASGGTDTQYF
TRBJ2-5 | TRBV2 | . | . | TGTGCCAGCTGCTCTGCGGGCCCTGGGACCCAGTACTTC | CASCSAGPGTQYF
TRBJ2-2 | TRBV6-5 | . | once | TGTGTCAGCAGTTACTCATCGGGGAACACCGGGGAGCTGTTTTTT | CVSSYSSGNTGELFF
TRBJ2-4 | TRBV6-1 | TRBD1 | . | TGTGCCAGCAGTGAAGGACAGGGCCAAATTCGGTACTTC | CASSEGQGQIRYF
TRBJ2-5 | TRBV5-1 | TRBD2 | . | TGCGCCAGCAGCTTGGTTAGCGGGTTGGAGACCCAGTACTTC | CASSLVSGLETQYF
TRBJ2-1 | TRBV11-3 | TRBD2 | . | TGTGCCAGCAGCCGGACTAGCTTAGGGTACAATGAGCAGTTCTTC | CASSRTSLGYNEQFF
TRBJ1-1 | TRBV6-6 | . | . | TGTGCCAGCAGTTACGAGAGCCTCTTGAACACTGAAGCTTTCTTT | CASSYESLLNTEAFF
TRBJ2-7 | TRBV6-1 | TRBD1 | . | TGTGCCAGCAATTCCGGGACAGCGAGCTCCTACGAGCAGTACTTC | CASNSGTASSYEQYF
TRBJ2-1 | TRBV9 | TRBD2 | . | TGTGCCAGCAGCGTAGCTACAGGACTAGCGGCCTACAATGAGCAGTTCTTC | CASSVATGLAAYNEQFF
TRBJ1-1 | TRBV9 | . | . | TGTGCCAGCAGCGTAGGCCCCCTATCCACTGAAGCTTTCTTT | CASSVGPLSTEAFF